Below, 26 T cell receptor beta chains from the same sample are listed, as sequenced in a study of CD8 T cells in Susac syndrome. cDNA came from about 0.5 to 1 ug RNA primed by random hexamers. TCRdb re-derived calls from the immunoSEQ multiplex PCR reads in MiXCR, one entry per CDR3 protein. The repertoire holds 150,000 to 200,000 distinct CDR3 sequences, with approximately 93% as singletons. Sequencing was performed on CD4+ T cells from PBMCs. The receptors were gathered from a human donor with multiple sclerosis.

CDR3 sequence (DNA): TGCGCCAGCAGCCAACTGACTGAGAATTCACCCCTCCACTTT. The encoded protein is CASSQLTENSPLHF. J is TRBJ1-6 and V is TRBV5-1; no reliable D call. V was trimmed by 4 bases and J by 7 bases, leaving 12 bases between them. Germline assignment: CDR1 SGHRS and CDR2 YFSETQ. This CDR3 comprises 14 residues.

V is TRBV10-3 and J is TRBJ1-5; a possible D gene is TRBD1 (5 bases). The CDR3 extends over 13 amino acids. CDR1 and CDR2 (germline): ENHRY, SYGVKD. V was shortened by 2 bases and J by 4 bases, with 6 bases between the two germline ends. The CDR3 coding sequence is TGTGCCATCAGTGAGGGGACTAATCAGCCCCAGCATTTT. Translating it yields CAISEGTNQPQHF.

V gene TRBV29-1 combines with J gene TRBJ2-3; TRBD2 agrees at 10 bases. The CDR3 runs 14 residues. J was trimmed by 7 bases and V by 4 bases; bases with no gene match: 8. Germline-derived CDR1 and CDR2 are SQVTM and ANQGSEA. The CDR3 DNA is TGCAGCGTTGGGCGAGCGGGAGGGTTGAATACGCAGTATTTT. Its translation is CSVGRAGGLNTQYF.

In DNA form, the CDR3 reads TGTGCCAGCAGTTTAAGGCTCCCGGAAGGCTACACCTTC. Protein product: CASSLRLPEGYTF. The rearrangement uses TRBV28 and TRBJ1-2; D remains ambiguous. The V end was cut by 2 bases, the J end by 8 bases, with 12 bases between. Per germline, CDR1 MDHEN and CDR2 SYDVKM. This CDR3 has 13 residues.

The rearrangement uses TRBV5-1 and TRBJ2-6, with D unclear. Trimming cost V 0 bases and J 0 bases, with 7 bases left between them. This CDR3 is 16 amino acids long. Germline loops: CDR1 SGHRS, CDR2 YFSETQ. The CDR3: CASSLAAASGANVLTF. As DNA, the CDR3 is TGCGCCAGCAGCTTGGCGGCGGCCTCTGGGGCCAACGTCCTGACTTTC. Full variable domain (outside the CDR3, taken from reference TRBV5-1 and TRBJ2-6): KAGVTQTPRYLIKTRGQQVTLSCSPISGHRSVSWYQQTPGQGLQFLFEYFSETQRNKGNFPGRFSGRQFSNSRSEMNVSTLELGDSALYLCASSLAAASGANVLTFGAGSRLTVL.

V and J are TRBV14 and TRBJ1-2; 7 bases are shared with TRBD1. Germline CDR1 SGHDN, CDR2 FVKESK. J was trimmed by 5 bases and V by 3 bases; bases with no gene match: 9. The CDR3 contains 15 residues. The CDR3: CASSHPGGTAYGYTF. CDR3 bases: TGTGCCAGCAGCCACCCCGGCGGGACAGCTTATGGCTACACCTTC.

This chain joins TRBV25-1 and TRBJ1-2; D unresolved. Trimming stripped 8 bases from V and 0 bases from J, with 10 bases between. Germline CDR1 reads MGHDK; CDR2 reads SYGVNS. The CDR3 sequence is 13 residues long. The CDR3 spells CASVPPANYGYTF. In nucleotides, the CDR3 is TGTGCCAGCGTACCCCCGGCTAACTATGGCTACACCTTC.

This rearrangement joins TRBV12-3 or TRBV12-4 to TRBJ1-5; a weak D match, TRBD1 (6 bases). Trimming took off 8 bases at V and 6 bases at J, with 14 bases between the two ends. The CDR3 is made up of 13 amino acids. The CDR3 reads CASGGTLSQPQHF. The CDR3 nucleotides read TGTGCCAGCGGCGGGACATTAAGTCAGCCCCAGCATTTT.

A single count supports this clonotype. The CDR3 coding sequence is TGCGCCAGCAGCTTGGAGGTGAACCCGCCTGGGGAGCAGTACTTC. This translates into CASSLEVNPPGEQYF. V usage is TRBV5-1 and J usage is TRBJ2-7, with D unclear. V shed 0 bases and J shed 7 bases, with 17 bases lying between them. This CDR3 contains 15 residues. CDR1 and CDR2 from the germline V gene are SGHRS and YFSETQ.

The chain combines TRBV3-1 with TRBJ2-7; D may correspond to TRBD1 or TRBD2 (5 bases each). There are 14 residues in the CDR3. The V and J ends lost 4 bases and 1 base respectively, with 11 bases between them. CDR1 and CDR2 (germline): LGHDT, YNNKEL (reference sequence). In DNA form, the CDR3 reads TGTGCCAGCAGCCGGGACGCGAGGTCCTACGAGCAGTACTTC. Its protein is CASSRDARSYEQYF.

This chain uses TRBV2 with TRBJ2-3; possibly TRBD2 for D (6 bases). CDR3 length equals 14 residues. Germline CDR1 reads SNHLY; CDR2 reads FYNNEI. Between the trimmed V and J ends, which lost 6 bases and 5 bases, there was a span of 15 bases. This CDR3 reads CASSRGPSEDTQYF. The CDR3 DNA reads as TGTGCCAGCAGCCGAGGACCTAGCGAAGATACGCAGTATTTT.

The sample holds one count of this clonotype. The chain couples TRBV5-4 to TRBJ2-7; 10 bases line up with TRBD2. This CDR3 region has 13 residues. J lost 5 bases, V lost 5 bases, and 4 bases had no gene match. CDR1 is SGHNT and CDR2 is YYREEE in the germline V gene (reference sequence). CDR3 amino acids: CASRLAGAHEQYF. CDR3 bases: TGTGCCAGCAGGCTAGCGGGAGCCCACGAGCAGTACTTC.

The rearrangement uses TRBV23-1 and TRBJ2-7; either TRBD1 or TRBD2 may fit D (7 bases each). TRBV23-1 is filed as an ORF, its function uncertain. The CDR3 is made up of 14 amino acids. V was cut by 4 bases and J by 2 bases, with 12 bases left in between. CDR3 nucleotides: TGCGCCAGCAGTCTTCCAGGGGGGGCCTACGAGCAGTACTTC. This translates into CASSLPGGAYEQYF.

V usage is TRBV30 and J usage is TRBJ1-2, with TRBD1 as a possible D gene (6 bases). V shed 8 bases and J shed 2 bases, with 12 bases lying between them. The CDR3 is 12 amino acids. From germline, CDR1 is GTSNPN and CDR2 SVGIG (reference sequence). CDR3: CARGGQNYGYTF. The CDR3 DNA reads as TGTGCCAGAGGGGGGCAGAACTATGGCTACACCTTC.

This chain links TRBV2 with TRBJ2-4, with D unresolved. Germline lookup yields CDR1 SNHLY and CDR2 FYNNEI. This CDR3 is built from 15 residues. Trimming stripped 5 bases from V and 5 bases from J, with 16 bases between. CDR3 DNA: TGTGCCAGCAGTTGGGCCACTGGGCTCCAAAACATTCAGTACTTC. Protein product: CASSWATGLQNIQYF. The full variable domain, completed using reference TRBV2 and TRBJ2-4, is EPEVTQTPSHQVTQMGQEVILRCVPISNHLYFYWYRQILGQKVEFLVSFYNNEISEKSEIFDDQFSVERPDGSNFTLKIRSTKLEDSAMYFCASSWATGLQNIQYFGAGTRLSVL.

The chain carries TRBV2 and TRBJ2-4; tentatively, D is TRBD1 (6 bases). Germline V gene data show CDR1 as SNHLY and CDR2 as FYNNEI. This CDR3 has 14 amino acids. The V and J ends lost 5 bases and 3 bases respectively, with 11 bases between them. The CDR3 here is CASSKGVGKNIQYF. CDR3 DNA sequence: TGTGCCAGCAGTAAGGGGGTTGGCAAAAACATTCAGTACTTC. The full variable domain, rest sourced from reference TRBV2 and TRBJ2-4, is EPEVTQTPSHQVTQMGQEVILRCVPISNHLYFYWYRQILGQKVEFLVSFYNNEISEKSEIFDDQFSVERPDGSNFTLKIRSTKLEDSAMYFCASSKGVGKNIQYFGAGTRLSVL.

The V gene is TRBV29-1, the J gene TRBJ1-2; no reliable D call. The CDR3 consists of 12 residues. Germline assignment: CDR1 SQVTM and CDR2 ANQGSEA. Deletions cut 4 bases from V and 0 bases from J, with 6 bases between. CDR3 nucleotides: TGCAGCGTTGTGTTAGCTAACTATGGCTACACCTTC. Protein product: CSVVLANYGYTF.

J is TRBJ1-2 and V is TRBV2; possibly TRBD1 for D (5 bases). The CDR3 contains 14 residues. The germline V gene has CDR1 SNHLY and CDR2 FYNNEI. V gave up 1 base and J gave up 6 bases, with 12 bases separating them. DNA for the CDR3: TGTGCCAGCAGTGAAGTAGCAGGGTACGATGGCTACACCTTC. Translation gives CASSEVAGYDGYTF.

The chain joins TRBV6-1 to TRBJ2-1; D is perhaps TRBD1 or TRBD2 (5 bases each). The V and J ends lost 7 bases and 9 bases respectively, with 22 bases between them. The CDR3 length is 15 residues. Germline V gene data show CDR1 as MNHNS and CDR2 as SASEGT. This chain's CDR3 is CASKAVEGLRGEQFF. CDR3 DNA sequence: TGTGCCAGCAAGGCCGTAGAGGGGTTGAGGGGTGAGCAGTTCTTC.

The CDR3 nucleotides read TGTGCCAGCAGGGGACAGAACTATGGCTACACCTTC. This encodes CASRGQNYGYTF. The V gene is TRBV6-5, the J gene TRBJ1-2; 7 bases agree with TRBD1. This CDR3 spans 12 amino acids. Germline values: CDR1 MNHEY, CDR2 SVGAGI. Trimming removed 6 bases from V and 2 bases from J; junction bases left unmatched: 0.

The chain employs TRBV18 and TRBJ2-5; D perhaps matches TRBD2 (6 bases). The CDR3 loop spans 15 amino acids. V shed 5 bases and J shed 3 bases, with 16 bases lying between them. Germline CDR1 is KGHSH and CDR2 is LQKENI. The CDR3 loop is CASSGRSGGEETQYF. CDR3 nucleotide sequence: TGTGCCAGCTCAGGACGAAGCGGAGGGGAAGAGACCCAGTACTTC. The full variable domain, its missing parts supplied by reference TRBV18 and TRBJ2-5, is NAGVMQNPRHLVRRRGQEARLRCSPMKGHSHVYWYRQLPEEGLKFMVYLQKENIIDESGMPKERFSAEFPKEGPSILRIQQVVRGDSAAYFCASSGRSGGEETQYFGPGTRLLVL.

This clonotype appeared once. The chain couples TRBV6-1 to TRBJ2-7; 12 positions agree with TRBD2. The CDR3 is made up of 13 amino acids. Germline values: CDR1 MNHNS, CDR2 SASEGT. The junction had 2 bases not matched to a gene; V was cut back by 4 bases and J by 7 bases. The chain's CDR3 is CASSGTSGTEQYF. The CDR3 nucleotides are TGTGCCAGCAGTGGGACTAGCGGGACAGAGCAGTACTTC.

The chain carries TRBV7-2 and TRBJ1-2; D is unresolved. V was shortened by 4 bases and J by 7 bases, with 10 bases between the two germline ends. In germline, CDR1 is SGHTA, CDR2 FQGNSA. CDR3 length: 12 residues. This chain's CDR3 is CASSSTLVGYTF. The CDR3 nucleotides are TGTGCCAGCAGCTCTACGTTAGTTGGCTACACCTTC.

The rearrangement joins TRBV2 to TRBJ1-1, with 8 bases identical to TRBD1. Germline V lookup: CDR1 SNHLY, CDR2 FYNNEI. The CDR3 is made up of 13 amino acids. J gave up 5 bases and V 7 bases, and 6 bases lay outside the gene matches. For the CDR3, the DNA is TGTGCCAGCAAGAGGACAGGGCTGACTGAAGCTTTCTTT. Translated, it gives CASKRTGLTEAFF.

CDR3 in amino acids: CASSTGLQETQYF. CDR3 DNA: TGTGCCAGCAGCACAGGGTTACAAGAGACCCAGTACTTC. The chain uses TRBV11-3 and TRBJ2-5; tentatively, D is TRBD1 (6 bases). Looked up from germline, CDR1 is SGHNT and CDR2 is YENEEA. V gave up 5 bases and J gave up 2 bases, with 9 bases separating them. The CDR3 runs to 13 residues.

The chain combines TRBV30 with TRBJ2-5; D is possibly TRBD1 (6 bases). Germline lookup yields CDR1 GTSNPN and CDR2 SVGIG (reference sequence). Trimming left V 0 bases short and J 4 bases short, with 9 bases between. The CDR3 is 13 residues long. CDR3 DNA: TGTGCCTGGAGTGTACAGGGCCTAGAGACCCAGTACTTC. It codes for CAWSVQGLETQYF.